This TCR beta chain came from a study of blood T cell repertoires in COVID-19. This clone was detected once. Clones were read by immunoSEQ multiplex PCR, and TCRdb kept only the in-frame ones, dropping some. The sample contains around 240,000 clones, approximately 86% of which appear only once. Germline values: CDR1 SGHNT, CDR2 YYREEE (reference sequence). V was pared by 3 bases and J by 2 bases, with 3 bases of the junction left unmatched. The CDR3 has 15 amino acids. The V and J genes are TRBV5-4 and TRBJ2-2, with 8 nucleotides matching TRBD2. Input material: peripheral blood. The TCR comes from a woman aged 25 to 39 who had recovered from COVID-19. The CDR3 sequence: CASSYSGSNTGELFF. CDR3 nucleotide sequence: TGTGCCAGCAGCTACAGCGGGAGTAACACCGGGGAGCTGTTTTTT.